The 20 T cell receptor beta chains below were found in one sample sequenced in a study of siplizumab effects on memory and regulatory T cells. This table comes from immunoSEQ multiplex PCR, and its TCRdb copy is limited to in-frame clones, with some not included. The sample has around 100,000 clones, about 95% seen once. The material sequenced was non-Treg CD4+ T cells sorted from blood. These receptors originate from a human donor in good health.

This clone was counted once. A read error is likely, as this CDR3 ends without the conserved phenylalanine or tryptophan. No DNA is shown, since the ends of the CDR3 on it are uncertain; the CDR3 is the one TCRdb lists. V and J are TRBV18 and TRBJ1-5. Germline V gene data show CDR1 as KGHSH and CDR2 as LQKENI. The CDR3 comprises 11 residues, both ends counted. This CDR3 is CASSPGGTLPL.

V gene TRBV10-3 combines with J gene TRBJ1-2; D gene unclear. V was cut by 3 bases and J by 1 base, with 12 bases left in between. In germline, CDR1 is ENHRY, CDR2 SYGVKD. CDR3 length: 15 residues. The CDR3 nucleotides read TGTGCCATCAGTGAACCGTTGACCCGTAACTATGGCTACACCTTC. It translates to CAISEPLTRNYGYTF.

The J gene is TRBJ2-7, the V gene TRBV5-6; TRBD1 agrees at 7 bases. The germline gives CDR1 SGHDT, CDR2 YYEEEE. The J segment lost 0 bases and the V segment lost 4 bases, leaving 13 bases of the junction unmatched. The CDR3 is 17 amino acids. The CDR3 DNA follows: TGTGCCAGCAGCGGGTGGTCACGACAGGGTCCCTCCTACGAGCAGTACTTC. Encoded protein: CASSGWSRQGPSYEQYF.

The rearrangement uses TRBV9 and TRBJ2-3; D gene unclear. The germline CDR1 and CDR2 sequences are SGDLS and YYNGEE. Trimming shortened V by 0 bases and J by 3 bases, and 11 bases separated the two germline ends. This CDR3 region has 15 residues. The CDR3 region has the DNA TGTGCCAGCAGCGTAGCTCGAGGAACGACAGATACGCAGTATTTT. Translated: CASSVARGTTDTQYF.

The chain links TRBV5-1 to TRBJ2-3; 11 bases match TRBD2. CDR1 and CDR2 from the germline V gene are SGHRS and YFSETQ. After removal of 4 bases from V and 2 bases from J, the junction contained 12 bases not matched to a gene. The CDR3 spans 18 residues. The CDR3 region is CASSPGVAGGPYTDTQYF. CDR3 nucleotide sequence: TGCGCCAGCAGCCCTGGGGTAGCGGGAGGGCCCTACACAGATACGCAGTATTTT.

This rearrangement joins TRBV7-3 to TRBJ1-1, with D hard to call. Trimming shortened V by 0 bases and J by 1 base, and 3 bases separated the two germline ends. The CDR3 sequence is 13 residues long. Germline V gene data show CDR1 as SGHTA and CDR2 as FQGTGA. CDR3 sequence: CASSLTGNTEAFF. In DNA, the CDR3 is TGTGCCAGCAGCTTAACTGGGAACACTGAAGCTTTCTTT.

The chain links TRBV14 to TRBJ2-1, with TRBD2 identical over 10 bases. This CDR3 contains 15 residues. CDR1 is SGHDN and CDR2 is FVKESK in the germline V gene. V was pared by 5 bases and J by 5 bases, with 6 bases of the junction left unmatched. CDR3 sequence: CASSFRLAGHNEQFF. The CDR3 bases are TGTGCCAGCAGCTTTAGACTAGCGGGCCACAATGAGCAGTTCTTC.

This chain connects TRBV28 to TRBJ2-1, with D hard to call. From germline, CDR1 is MDHEN and CDR2 SYDVKM. Trimming removed 6 bases from V and 7 bases from J, with 22 bases in between. The CDR3 sequence is 16 residues long. This CDR3 reads CASSPLAQVRVNEQFF. CDR3 sequence (DNA): TGTGCCAGCAGCCCCCTCGCCCAGGTGCGCGTGAATGAGCAGTTCTTC.

The chain couples TRBV7-2 to TRBJ2-5; the D is unclear. CDR3 length: 12 residues. CDR1 and CDR2 from the germline V gene are SGHTA and FQGNSA. Deletions cut 1 base from V and 8 bases from J, with 8 bases between. The CDR3 is CASSLEEYTQYF. The CDR3 bases are TGTGCCAGCAGCTTAGAGGAGTATACCCAGTACTTC. Full variable domain (outside the CDR3, taken from reference TRBV7-2 and TRBJ2-5): GAGVSQSPSNKVTEKGKDVELRCDPISGHTALYWYRQSLGQGLEFLIYFQGNSAPDKSGLPSDRFSAERTGGSVSTLTIQRTQQEDSAVYLCASSLEEYTQYFGPGTRLLVL.

The J gene is TRBJ1-3, the V gene TRBV9; D uncertain. CDR3 length: 16 residues. CDR1 is SGDLS, CDR2 YYNGEE, per germline. Between the trimmed V and J ends, which lost 1 base and 0 bases, there was a span of 11 bases. The CDR3 is CASSVTDSPSGNTIYF. The CDR3, as DNA: TGTGCCAGCAGCGTAACAGATTCTCCCTCTGGAAACACCATATATTTT.

The chain links TRBV5-6 to TRBJ2-4; perhaps D is TRBD1 or TRBD2 (5 bases each). Germline assignment: CDR1 SGHDT and CDR2 YYEEEE. The V end lost 4 bases, the J end lost 0 bases, and 11 bases lay between the germline ends. This CDR3 has 15 residues. The CDR3 loop reads CASSPRGIAKNIQYF. CDR3 nucleotides: TGTGCCAGCAGCCCGAGGGGAATAGCCAAAAACATTCAGTACTTC.

The chain joins TRBV14 to TRBJ2-2, with 9 positions matching TRBD2. Germline CDR1 reads SGHDN; CDR2 reads FVKESK. This CDR3 contains 20 residues. J gave up 0 bases and V 3 bases, and 14 bases lay outside the gene matches. The CDR3 spells CASSQQPGTSLIANTGELFF. The CDR3 DNA sequence: TGTGCCAGCAGCCAGCAACCCGGGACTAGCCTTATCGCGAACACCGGGGAGCTGTTTTTT.

The V and J genes are TRBV19 and TRBJ2-3; 8 bases match TRBD2. With V trimmed by 5 bases and J by 1 base, 8 bases remained unmatched. Per the germline V gene, CDR1 is LNHDA and CDR2 is SQIVND (reference sequence). The CDR3 sequence is 16 residues long. The chain's CDR3 is CASSPQAGVGTDTQYF. DNA of the CDR3: TGTGCCAGTAGTCCTCAAGCGGGAGTCGGCACAGATACGCAGTATTTT.

The chain employs TRBV18 and TRBJ2-3; D might be TRBD1 (6 bases). The germline V gene encodes CDR1 KGHSH and CDR2 LQKENI. The germline V and J ends were trimmed by 8 bases and 0 bases, with 9 bases remaining between them. The CDR3 length is 13 residues. The CDR3 nucleotides read TGTGCCAGCACCGGACAGAGCACAGATACGCAGTATTTT. Translation: CASTGQSTDTQYF.

This sequence joins TRBV15 and TRBJ1-5, with TRBD1 as a possible D gene (6 bases). V was cut by 3 bases and J by 7 bases, with 13 bases left in between. This CDR3 is built from 14 residues. Germline CDR1 and CDR2: LNHNV and YYDKDF (reference sequence). This chain's CDR3 is CATSRPEGGQPQHF. CDR3 bases: TGTGCCACCAGCAGGCCCGAGGGGGGACAGCCCCAGCATTTT.

The J gene is TRBJ2-1, the V gene TRBV7-8, with TRBD2 identical over 7 bases. Germline V gene data show CDR1 as SGHVS and CDR2 as FQNEAQ. The ends lost 1 base at V and 4 bases at J; junction bases unmatched: 7. The CDR3 length is 16 residues. Written as DNA, the CDR3 is TGTGCCAGCAGCTTAGATCTTAGCGGGTGGTACAATGAGCAGTTCTTC. It translates to CASSLDLSGWYNEQFF.

Points on this clone: A junction boundary mismatches the germline segment, possibly from a read error. The chain uses TRBV6-5 and TRBJ2-7, with 11 bases lining up with TRBD2. The CDR3 extends over 16 amino acids. Germline CDR1 and CDR2: MNHEY and SVGAGI. The CDR3 loop is CASNYPSGRQTYEQYF. CDR3 DNA sequence: TGTGCCAGCAATTACCCTAGCGGGAGGCAAACCTACGAGCAGTACTTC.

This chain joins TRBV28 and TRBJ2-4, with TRBD1 identical over 9 bases. The germline CDR1 and CDR2 sequences are MDHEN and SYDVKM. The CDR3 is 16 residues long. Germline trimming cut 2 bases from V and 1 base from J; bases unmatched to any gene: 3. Here the CDR3 DNA reads TGTGCCAGCAGTTTACCCACAGGGGGCGCCAAAAACATTCAGTACTTC. It yields the protein CASSLPTGGAKNIQYF.

This chain uses TRBV20-1 with TRBJ1-1; 8 positions match TRBD1. CDR3 size: 11 residues. Germline assignment: CDR1 DFQATT and CDR2 SNEGSKA (reference sequence). The junction had 5 bases not matched to a gene; V was cut back by 7 bases and J by 7 bases. DNA for the CDR3: TGCAGTGGACAGGGGTTCGGTGAAGCTTTCTTT. Residues: CSGQGFGEAFF.

V usage is TRBV7-6 and J usage is TRBJ1-4; 9 nucleotides align to TRBD1. Germline V gene sequence: CDR1 SGHVS, CDR2 FNYEAQ. The V gene end was trimmed by 6 bases and the J gene end by 3 bases; junction bases not matched to a gene: 8. The CDR3 is made up of 16 amino acids. Here the CDR3 reads CASSRTGVRSNEKLFF. Written as DNA, the CDR3 is TGTGCCAGCAGTCGGACAGGGGTGAGGTCTAATGAAAAACTGTTTTTT.